The 5 T cell receptor beta chains presented below share a single source sample, sequenced in a study of tumor T cells in aggressive B-cell lymphoma. Sequencing used immunoSEQ multiplex PCR; TCRdb keeps in-frame clones, though not all of them. The table shows about 10,000 clones, with approximately 85% occurring only once. The sample was tumor tissue. These receptors were collected from an adult with diffuse large B cell lymphoma.

The chain recombines TRBV4-3 with TRBJ2-1; 10 nucleotides agree with TRBD2. CDR1 LGHNA and CDR2 YSLEER come from the germline V gene. V shed 0 bases and J 10 bases; nucleotides not matched to a gene: 12. The CDR3 loop spans 17 amino acids. CDR3 nucleotides: TGCGCCAGCAGCCAAGATGTGGGTACTAGCGGGAATTTGGAGCAGTTCTTC. Translated, it gives CASSQDVGTSGNLEQFF.

This clone was recorded a few times. The chain combines TRBV19 with TRBJ1-1; D is uncertain. Trimming took off 4 bases at V and 5 bases at J, with 14 bases between the two ends. The CDR3 has 14 amino acids. CDR1 is LNHDA and CDR2 is SQIVND in the germline V gene (reference sequence). The CDR3 DNA reads TGTGCCAGTAGTACCCGGCGGGGTGGGACTGAAGCTTTCTTT. Translated, it gives CASSTRRGGTEAFF.

The V gene is TRBV9, the J gene TRBJ1-1; no definite D call. Germline V lookup: CDR1 SGDLS, CDR2 YYNGEE. The CDR3 spans 12 residues. The V gene lost 0 bases and the J gene lost 11 bases, with 11 bases spanning the gap. DNA of the CDR3: TGTGCCAGCAGCGTAGATGGCCGAGGGGCTTTCTTT. Residues: CASSVDGRGAFF.

This clone was seen a handful of times. The rearrangement links TRBV5-4 to TRBJ2-7; possibly TRBD1 for D (6 bases). Germline V lookup: CDR1 SGHNT, CDR2 YYREEE (reference sequence). Trimming took 3 bases from V and 3 from J, leaving 16 bases between them. This CDR3 has 15 amino acids. CDR3 nucleotides: TGTGCCAGCAGCTCCCAGGGGACCCCATACTACGAGCAGTACTTC. Residues: CASSSQGTPYYEQYF.

The gene calls are TRBV28 and TRBJ2-1, with TRBD2 identical over 9 bases. Germline values: CDR1 MDHEN, CDR2 SYDVKM. This CDR3 region has 15 residues. V shed 3 bases, J shed 2 bases, and the junction held 2 bases outside the gene matches. DNA of the CDR3: TGTGCCAGCAGTTTTGCGGGAGGGGCCTACAATGAGCAGTTCTTC. It specifies CASSFAGGAYNEQFF.